The entry that follows covers one TCR beta chain sequence. The antigen remains unidentified. Here immunoSEQ multiplex PCR was the method, and the copy in TCRdb shows in-frame clones only, minus some. The table lists some 350,000 clones, about 90% of them singletons. These data come from a study of cytomegalovirus exposure and HLA in healthy donors. The donors formed part of the approximately 130-subject validation cohort, distinct from the 666-subject first cohort. Study conclusions and caveats: It was about 150 TCR beta chains that were listed as cytomegalovirus-associated.

Trimming pared 3 bases from V and 0 bases from J, leaving 25 bases between. This CDR3 is 20 amino acids long. CDR1 and CDR2 (germline): LGHNA, YNFKEQ. J is TRBJ2-3 and V is TRBV4-2; a weak D match, TRBD2 (8 bases). Sequencing used PBMCs. The clonotype was recovered from a woman aged 25 to 39 in good health and CMV-seropositive. The CDR3, as DNA: TGTGCCAGCAGCCAGAGGGGGCATGGTAGCGGGGCTTCTAGCACAGATACGCAGTATTTT. Its translation: CASSQRGHGSGASSTDTQYF.